The present TCR beta chain was sequenced within a study of T cell repertoires in cytomegalovirus infection. Study context: It can be stated that public TCR beta signatures indicated CMV infection as well as a matching HLA type. General study points: CMV carriers with the relevant HLA were identified by cumulative public TCR beta family frequency.

Notes on this clonotype: Its antigen is not identified. One end of the junction does not line up with germline, which may come from a read error.

MiXCR was run by TCRdb on the reads, yielding one entry per CDR3 protein. This sample has fewer than 550,000 distinct CDR3 sequences; 31% occur once, and the top ten carry roughly an eighth. Input material: PBMCs. This TCR derives from a human donor in good health (CMV status not recorded). Some clones in this sample may be carry-over from other donors' samples.

Written as DNA, the CDR3 is TGTGCCTGTAGTGTCGGGACAGAGAACTATGGCTACACCTTC. It encodes CACSVGTENYGYTF. The chain joins TRBV19 to TRBJ1-2; TRBD1 aligns across 7 bases. Germline V lookup: CDR1 LNHDA, CDR2 SQIVND (reference sequence). The CDR3 is 14 amino acids.